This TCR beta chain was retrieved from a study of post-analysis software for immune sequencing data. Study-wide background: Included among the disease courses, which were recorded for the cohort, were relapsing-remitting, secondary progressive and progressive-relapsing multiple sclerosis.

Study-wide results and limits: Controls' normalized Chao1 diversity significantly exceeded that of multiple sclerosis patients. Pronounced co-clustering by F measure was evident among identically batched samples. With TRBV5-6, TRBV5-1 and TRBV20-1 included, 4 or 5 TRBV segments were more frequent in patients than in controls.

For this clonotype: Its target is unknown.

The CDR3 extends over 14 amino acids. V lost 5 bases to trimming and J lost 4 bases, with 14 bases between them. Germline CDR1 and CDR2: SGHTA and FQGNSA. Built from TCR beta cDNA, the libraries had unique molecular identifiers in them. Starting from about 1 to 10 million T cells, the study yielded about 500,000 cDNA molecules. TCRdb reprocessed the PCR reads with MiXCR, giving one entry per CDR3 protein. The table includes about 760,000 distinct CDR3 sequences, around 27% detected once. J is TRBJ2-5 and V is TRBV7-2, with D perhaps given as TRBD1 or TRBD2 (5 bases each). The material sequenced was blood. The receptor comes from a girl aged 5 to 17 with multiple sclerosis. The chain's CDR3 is CASSRPGGGETQYF. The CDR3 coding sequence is TGTGCCAGCAGCCGGCCCGGTGGGGGAGAGACCCAGTACTTC.